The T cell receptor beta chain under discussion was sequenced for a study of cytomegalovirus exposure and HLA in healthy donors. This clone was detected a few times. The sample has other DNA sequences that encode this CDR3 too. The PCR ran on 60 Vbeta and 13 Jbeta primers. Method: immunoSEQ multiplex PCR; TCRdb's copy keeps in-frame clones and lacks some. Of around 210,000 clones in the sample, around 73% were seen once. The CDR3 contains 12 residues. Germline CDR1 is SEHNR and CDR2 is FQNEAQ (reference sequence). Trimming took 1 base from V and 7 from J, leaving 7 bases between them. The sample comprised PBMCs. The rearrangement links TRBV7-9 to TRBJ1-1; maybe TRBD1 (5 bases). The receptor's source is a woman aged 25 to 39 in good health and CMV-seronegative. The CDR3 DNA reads TGTGCCAGCAGCTTAGGGGGGGGTGAAGCTTTCTTT. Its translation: CASSLGGGEAFF. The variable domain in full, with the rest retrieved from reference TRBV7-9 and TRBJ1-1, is DTGVSQNPRHKITKRGQNVTFRCDPISEHNRLYWYRQTLGQGPEFLTYFQNEAQLEKSRLLSDRFSAERPKGSFSTLEIQRTEQGDSAMYLCASSLGGGEAFFGQGTRLTVV.